The TCR beta chain under discussion was sequenced for a study of T cell changes during pregnancy in multiple sclerosis. Generated by immunoSEQ multiplex PCR, the TCRdb table keeps only in-frame clones and is missing some. The sample has tens of thousands of clones, 93% seen once; the top ten hold more than 1.5%. The CDR3 loop spans 20 amino acids. Losses at the gene ends were 2 bases for V and 4 bases for J; bases not matched to a gene: 16. Germline V lookup: CDR1 SGDLS, CDR2 YYNGEE. This receptor was taken from a female donor with multiple sclerosis, enrolled in a pregnancy study. Specimen: peripheral blood, collected after pregnancy. This chain uses TRBV9 with TRBJ2-7; 15 nucleotides line up with TRBD2. CDR3 sequence: CASSVGGLPGLAGGRYEQYF. The CDR3 DNA sequence: TGTGCCAGCAGCGTTGGGGGACTGCCGGGACTAGCGGGAGGTCGATACGAGCAGTACTTC.